Shown below are 11 T cell receptor beta chains from a single sample sequenced in a study of blood T cells in healthy people across ages. Primers used in a second PCR of about 6 to 12 cycles were a sample-barcoded 5' primer and a J-beta primer mix. TCRdb re-analysed the 5' RACE reads in MiXCR, keeping a single row per CDR3 protein. Among approximately 730,000 distinct CDR3 sequences listed, about 55% were seen once. The sequenced sample was blood. These receptors all stem from a man at least 80 years old in good health.

The rearrangement links TRBV9 to TRBJ1-2, with no clear D. Trimming removed 0 bases from V and 4 bases from J, with 13 bases in between. Germline V CDR1 and CDR2: SGDLS, YYNGEE. The CDR3 length is 15 residues. DNA of the CDR3: TGTGCCAGCAGCGTAGCTACTCAGAGCTTCTATGGCTACACCTTC. Its translation: CASSVATQSFYGYTF.

The CDR3 reads CASSDGQLAKNIQYF. DNA of the CDR3: TGTGCCAGTAGTGACGGACAGCTAGCCAAAAACATTCAGTACTTC. The chain joins TRBV19 to TRBJ2-4, with TRBD1 as a possible D gene (6 bases). CDR1 is LNHDA and CDR2 is SQIVND in the germline V gene (reference sequence). The V end was cut by 5 bases, the J end by 0 bases, with 11 bases between. The CDR3 runs to 15 residues.

The chain employs TRBV5-1 and TRBJ2-7; D is possibly TRBD1 or TRBD2 (5 bases each). CDR1 SGHRS and CDR2 YFSETQ come from the germline V gene. The length of the CDR3 is 14 residues. The V end lost 4 bases, the J end lost 0 bases, and 11 bases lay between the germline ends. CDR3 loop: CASSNMGTSYEQYF. CDR3 nucleotides: TGCGCCAGCAGCAACATGGGGACCTCCTACGAGCAGTACTTC.

Only a few counts were recorded for this clonotype. V is TRBV7-2 and J is TRBJ2-5; 11 nucleotides line up with TRBD2. With V trimmed by 5 bases and J by 5 bases, 7 bases remained unmatched. In germline, CDR1 is SGHTA, CDR2 FQGNSA. The CDR3 contains 15 residues. CDR3 amino acids: CASSLNSGRAETQYF. The CDR3 bases are TGTGCCAGCAGCCTAAATAGCGGGAGGGCCGAGACCCAGTACTTC.

The CDR3 is CASSEQGIDTGELFF. CDR3 in DNA: TGCGCCAGCAGCGAACAGGGGATTGACACCGGGGAGCTGTTTTTT. The chain combines TRBV5-1 with TRBJ2-2; 7 nucleotides align to TRBD1. The CDR3 is made up of 15 amino acids. Per the germline V gene, CDR1 is SGHRS and CDR2 is YFSETQ. V dropped 4 bases and J dropped 3; count of bases not matched to a gene: 6.

This sequence joins TRBV25-1 and TRBJ1-5; 9 bases are shared with TRBD1. Per the germline V gene, CDR1 is MGHDK and CDR2 is SYGVNS. The trim removed 6 bases at V and 7 bases at J, leaving 7 bases unmatched. CDR3 size: 14 residues. CDR3 sequence: CASRGTGKEQPQHF. The CDR3 bases are TGTGCCAGCAGGGGGACAGGGAAGGAACAGCCCCAGCATTTT.

The V call is TRBV25-1, the J call TRBJ1-2; D uncertain. Germline values: CDR1 MGHDK, CDR2 SYGVNS. The CDR3 contains 11 residues. V was cut by 3 bases and J by 10 bases, with 9 bases left in between. The CDR3 region is CASSEGTAYTF. As DNA, the CDR3 is TGTGCCAGCAGTGAGGGTACGGCCTACACCTTC.

With regard to this clonotype: As the CDR3 is not closed by the conserved phenylalanine or tryptophan, this likely results from a read error. No DNA is shown, since the ends of the CDR3 on it are uncertain; the CDR3 is the one TCRdb lists. The V gene is TRBV20-1, the J gene TRBJ2-5. Germline V gives CDR1 DFQATT, CDR2 SNEGSKA (reference sequence). A total of 13 residues make up the CDR3, ends included. The CDR3 spells CSASRLLGYTFGS.

This clonotype came up a few times. The rearrangement joins TRBV20-1 to TRBJ1-1; D unclear. Germline loops: CDR1 DFQATT, CDR2 SNEGSKA (reference sequence). Between the trimmed V and J ends, which lost 6 bases and 10 bases, there was a span of 15 bases. The CDR3 has 11 amino acids. The CDR3: CSAVEANGAFF. As DNA, the CDR3 is TGCAGTGCCGTTGAGGCAAATGGAGCTTTCTTT.

This clonotype has just a few counts. The genes are TRBV29-1 and TRBJ1-1, with D tentatively TRBD1 (6 bases). Trimming cost V 4 bases and J 6 bases, with 12 bases left between them. Germline V gene sequence: CDR1 SQVTM, CDR2 ANQGSEA. This CDR3 region has 12 residues. The CDR3 loop is CSVAKGVAEAFF. In DNA form, the CDR3 reads TGCAGCGTTGCAAAGGGGGTCGCTGAAGCTTTCTTT.

This chain joins TRBV7-9 and TRBJ1-2; TRBD1 is a possible D gene (6 bases). This CDR3 contains 14 residues. Trimming removed 1 base at V and 4 bases at J, with 10 bases between. In germline, CDR1 is SEHNR, CDR2 FQNEAQ (reference sequence). In DNA form, the CDR3 reads TGTGCCAGCAGCTTAGGACAGGCCGCCTATGGCTACACCTTC. It codes for CASSLGQAAYGYTF.